This T cell receptor (beta chain) is from a study of lymphopenia after photon versus proton radiotherapy. Trimming cost V 6 bases and J 3 bases, with 12 bases left between them. The CDR3 is 13 amino acids. Germline V gives CDR1 SNHLY, CDR2 FYNNEI. Study observations and caveats: A bigger post-nadir fall in TCR diversity correlated inversely with survival time in deceased patients. After lymphocyte nadir, photon-treated repertoires showed oligoclonal expansion, especially CD8+ Temra. Survival link was tested only in deceased patients; proton benefit remains a possibility. Under photons, naive T cells and diversity fell while effector/memory populations rose.

The data were produced by immunoSEQ multiplex PCR, yet TCRdb's version contains in-frame clones alone and is incomplete. The sample consists of over 50,000 clones, approximately 83% of them appearing once. About this clone itself: Its antigen is unidentified.

The genes are TRBV2 and TRBJ2-7; D gene uncertain. The receptor's source is a man aged 35 to 55 with gastric cancer. The source was peripheral blood, collected from a patient treated with photon-based radiotherapy. The CDR3 region is CASRALGIYEQYF. CDR3 in DNA: TGTGCCAGCAGAGCTCTGGGGATCTACGAGCAGTACTTC.